The 28 T cell receptor beta chains below were found in one sample sequenced in a study of siplizumab effects on memory and regulatory T cells. Profiling relied on immunoSEQ multiplex PCR, and the TCRdb table lists in-frame clones only, not all of them. Of approximately 9,500 clones in the sample, over 40% were seen once. Antigens for these TCRs are unknown. Cells from the mixed lymphocyte reaction underwent coculture for 6 days at 37 degrees C. The material sequenced was CFSE-low (dividing) CD8+ T cells sorted from an allogeneic mixed lymphocyte reaction. Source of these receptors: a human donor in good health; the cells came from an allogeneic mixed lymphocyte reaction.

CDR3 region: CASTYRGLDYGYTF. In DNA, the CDR3 is TGTGCCAGCACCTACAGGGGCTTGGACTATGGCTACACCTTC. The V gene is TRBV27, the J gene TRBJ1-2, with 7 bases lining up with TRBD1. This CDR3 contains 14 residues. Per the germline V gene, CDR1 is MNHEY and CDR2 is SMNVEV (reference sequence). The V and J ends lost 7 bases and 3 bases, in that order; junction bases with no gene match: 8.

Worth noting for this clone: Other DNA sequences in the sample encode the same CDR3. This chain uses TRBV4-3 with TRBJ1-3, with D perhaps matching TRBD1 (6 bases). CDR1 LGHNA and CDR2 YSLEER come from the germline V gene. The CDR3 runs to 16 residues. Trimming took 0 bases from V and 1 from J, leaving 10 bases between them. For the CDR3, the DNA is TGCGCCAGCAGCCAAGATCCAGGGGATTCTGGAAACACCATATATTTT. Translation gives CASSQDPGDSGNTIYF.

This clone qualifies as medium-sized. The rearrangement links TRBV5-6 to TRBJ1-1, with D perhaps matching TRBD1 (5 bases). The CDR3 extends over 15 amino acids. The germline gives CDR1 SGHDT, CDR2 YYEEEE. V lost 6 bases and J lost 4, with 19 bases in between. The CDR3 nucleotides read TGTGCCAGCATCCTACCCACCGCCGGGGGCACTGAAGCTTTCTTT. This gives the protein CASILPTAGGTEAFF.

Relative to its sample, this clone is large. J is TRBJ1-6 and V is TRBV19; 8 nucleotides align to TRBD1. V lost 1 base to trimming and J lost 9 bases; unmatched junction nucleotides: 5. From germline, CDR1 is LNHDA and CDR2 SQIVND (reference sequence). CDR3 length: 15 amino acids. CDR3 bases: TGTGCCAGTAGTATAGCTACAGGGGGAAGTTCACCCCTCCACTTT. Translation: CASSIATGGSSPLHF.

This sequence joins TRBV4-1 and TRBJ2-7; no clear D gene. Per the germline V gene, CDR1 is MGHRA and CDR2 is YSYEKL. The V and J ends lost 4 bases and 5 bases respectively, with 18 bases between them. The CDR3 runs to 15 residues. CDR3 DNA: TGCGCCAGCAGCCTACGACATGATAGTTATGACGAGCAGTACTTC. Its protein product is CASSLRHDSYDEQYF.

This clone was detected only a few times. Here the CDR3 DNA reads TGTGCCAGCAGTTACTACAGCACCCAAGAGACCCAGTACTTC. This translates into CASSYYSTQETQYF. The chain is built from TRBV6-6 and TRBJ2-5; D is undetermined. The CDR3 is made up of 14 amino acids. The V end lost 1 base, the J end lost 1 base, and 7 bases lay between the germline ends. Germline CDR1 is MNHNY and CDR2 is SVGAGI (reference sequence).

The CDR3 bases are TGTGCAAGTCGCCCGACCCGGCCCCAGCATTTT. Its protein product is CASRPTRPQHF. The gene calls are TRBV12-2 and TRBJ1-5. TRBV12-2 has pseudogene status. The CDR3 sequence is 11 residues long.

This clone was seen many times. V gene TRBV19 combines with J gene TRBJ1-5; maybe TRBD1 (5 bases). V lost 6 bases and J lost 0, with 15 bases in between. The CDR3 is made up of 16 amino acids. CDR1 is LNHDA, CDR2 SQIVND, per germline (reference sequence). The chain's CDR3 is CASRPQGPYSNQPQHF. Here the CDR3 DNA reads TGTGCCAGTAGGCCCCAGGGTCCTTATAGCAATCAGCCCCAGCATTTT.

This rearrangement joins TRBV7-6 to TRBJ2-7; 10 bases match TRBD1. The ends lost 2 bases at V and 2 bases at J; junction bases unmatched: 9. The germline CDR1 and CDR2 sequences are SGHVS and FNYEAQ. The CDR3 totals 17 residues. The CDR3: CASSLTPGQGSTYEQYF. The CDR3 bases are TGTGCCAGCAGCTTAACCCCGGGACAGGGGTCCACCTACGAGCAGTACTTC.

The genes are TRBV5-6 and TRBJ2-7; a weak D match, TRBD1 (5 bases). V was cut by 0 bases and J by 3 bases, with 10 bases left in between. The CDR3 length is 14 residues. Germline V lookup: CDR1 SGHDT, CDR2 YYEEEE. The DNA for the CDR3 is TGTGCCAGCAGCTTGGACACAGGTGGCTACGAGCAGTACTTC. Translated, it gives CASSLDTGGYEQYF. The full variable domain, in which reference TRBV5-6 and TRBJ2-7 provide the parts outside the CDR3, is DAGVTQSPTHLIKTRGQQVTLRCSPKSGHDTVSWYQQALGQGPQFIFQYYEEEERQRGNFPDRFSGHQFPNYSSELNVNALLLGDSALYLCASSLDTGGYEQYFGPGTRLTVT.

CDR3 DNA sequence: TGTGCCAGTAGTATAGGGACAGGGAACTACGAGCAGTACTTC. Translating it yields CASSIGTGNYEQYF. The chain employs TRBV19 and TRBJ2-7; 8 positions agree with TRBD1. The trim removed 1 base at V and 3 bases at J, leaving 2 bases unmatched. This CDR3 region has 14 residues. Germline CDR1 and CDR2: LNHDA and SQIVND (reference sequence).

This clone is judged medium-sized. V is TRBV9 and J is TRBJ2-3, with D possibly being TRBD2 (6 bases). The V gene's germline CDR1 is SGDLS and CDR2 YYNGEE. V lost 0 bases, J lost 1 base, and 9 bases lay in between. This CDR3 is built from 15 residues. Written as DNA, the CDR3 is TGTGCCAGCAGCGTAGGAGCGGGCCGCACAGATACGCAGTATTTT. As protein: CASSVGAGRTDTQYF.

This clone was found once. This rearrangement joins TRBV30 to TRBJ2-1; D gene uncertain. The V end was cut by 2 bases, the J end by 0 bases, with 11 bases between. CDR3 size: 15 residues. CDR1 is GTSNPN and CDR2 is SVGIG in the germline V gene (reference sequence). The DNA of the CDR3 is TGTGCCTGGAGTCAGATCCTACGCTCCTACAATGAGCAGTTCTTC. Translating it yields CAWSQILRSYNEQFF.

J is TRBJ2-7 and V is TRBV19, with a tentative D call TRBD1 (6 bases). The germline V gene encodes CDR1 LNHDA and CDR2 SQIVND (reference sequence). The CDR3 totals 16 residues. The V gene lost 5 bases and the J gene lost 1 base, with 18 bases spanning the gap. In nucleotides, the CDR3 is TGTGCCAGTAGTCCAGGGACCGACAGGACTTCCTACGAGCAGTACTTC. Translation gives CASSPGTDRTSYEQYF.

The chain carries TRBV4-3 and TRBJ2-3, with D possibly matching TRBD2 (6 bases). The germline V gene encodes CDR1 LGHNA and CDR2 YSLEER. The CDR3 has 15 amino acids. With 0 bases removed from V and 8 bases from J, the gap between germline ends came to 15 bases. Here the CDR3 reads CASSQDRSDGGTQYF. CDR3 coding DNA: TGCGCCAGCAGCCAAGATAGGTCGGACGGGGGTACGCAGTATTTT.

This chain connects TRBV7-9 to TRBJ2-7; TRBD1 might be the D (6 bases). V gave up 5 bases and J gave up 5 bases, with 16 bases separating them. The CDR3 covers 14 residues. CDR1 is SEHNR and CDR2 is FQNEAQ in the germline V gene (reference sequence). CDR3 loop: CASSHPTGTNEQYF. The CDR3 coding sequence is TGTGCCAGCAGCCATCCGACGGGGACAAACGAGCAGTACTTC.

This clone was counted a few times. This sequence joins TRBV9 and TRBJ1-4; no clear D. The CDR3 runs 15 residues. The germline V gene encodes CDR1 SGDLS and CDR2 YYNGEE. V dropped 0 bases and J dropped 0 bases, with 6 bases sitting between them. The CDR3 here is CASSVGASTNEKLFF. The CDR3 region has the DNA TGTGCCAGCAGCGTAGGGGCATCAACTAATGAAAAACTGTTTTTT.

This sequence joins TRBV4-2 and TRBJ2-5; D possibly corresponds to TRBD1 (5 bases). The CDR3 spans 18 residues. Trimming removed 4 bases from V and 5 bases from J, with 26 bases in between. Germline V CDR1 and CDR2: LGHNA, YNFKEQ. CDR3 amino acids: CASSRIRGEIRAGETQYF. The CDR3 DNA follows: TGTGCCAGCAGCCGAATTAGGGGTGAGATTAGGGCCGGGGAGACCCAGTACTTC.

The V call is TRBV13, the J call TRBJ1-6; D remains ambiguous. The germline V gene encodes CDR1 PRHDT and CDR2 FYEKMQ (reference sequence). V shed 6 bases and J shed 4 bases, with 16 bases lying between them. The CDR3 sequence is 16 residues long. The CDR3 loop reads CASSPPSGGYNSPLHF. CDR3 in DNA: TGTGCCAGCAGTCCTCCCTCCGGCGGATATAATTCACCCCTCCACTTT.

The chain's CDR3 is CASSYLGTAGYEQYF. CDR3 coding DNA: TGTGCCAGCAGTTACCTGGGGACAGCGGGCTACGAGCAGTACTTC. V gene TRBV6-5 combines with J gene TRBJ2-7; weak D call: TRBD1 (7 bases). CDR3 length: 15 residues. The germline V gene encodes CDR1 MNHEY and CDR2 SVGAGI. V gave up 2 bases and J gave up 3 bases, with 14 bases separating them.

This clone is deemed medium-sized. The CDR3 reads CASSATDQPQHF. The CDR3 coding sequence is TGTGCCAGCAGCGCGACCGATCAGCCCCAGCATTTT. The J gene is TRBJ1-5, the V gene TRBV9; D gene unclear. The V and J ends lost 3 bases and 5 bases respectively, with 6 bases between them. Germline CDR1 reads SGDLS; CDR2 reads YYNGEE. The CDR3 has 12 residues.

This rearrangement joins TRBV4-1 to TRBJ2-7, with 11 bases matching TRBD2. The CDR3 loop spans 14 amino acids. Germline trimming cut 4 bases from V and 3 bases from J; bases unmatched to any gene: 2. Per the germline V gene, CDR1 is MGHRA and CDR2 is YSYEKL. CDR3 sequence: CASSLGLADYEQYF. For the CDR3, the DNA is TGCGCCAGCAGCCTGGGACTAGCGGACTACGAGCAGTACTTC.

This chain links TRBV21-1 with TRBJ2-4; TRBD1, the D gene given by the table, was not confirmed from the DNA. TRBV21-1 is a pseudogene. There are 21 residues in the CDR3. This CDR3 is CASSRKVGIRVRDIAKNIQYF. The CDR3 DNA sequence: TGTGCCAGCAGCAGGAAAGTGGGTATCAGGGTAAGGGATATAGCCAAAAACATTCAGTACTTC.

This clone was seen a handful of times. V and J are TRBV5-6 and TRBJ2-7, with D uncertain. Trimming removed 3 bases at V and 0 bases at J, with 4 bases between. Looked up from germline, CDR1 is SGHDT and CDR2 is YYEEEE. The CDR3 consists of 12 residues. The DNA of the CDR3 is TGTGCCAGCAGCTCAAGCTCCTACGAGCAGTACTTC. Its protein product is CASSSSSYEQYF.

By sample share, this clone is medium-sized. V and J are TRBV27 and TRBJ2-7; TRBD1 matches at 10 bases. Germline V gene data show CDR1 as MNHEY and CDR2 as SMNVEV (reference sequence). Trimming took 6 bases from V and 5 from J; bases not matched to a gene: 7. CDR3 length: 14 residues. The CDR3 DNA is TGTGCCAGCAGGACACCGGGACAGGGGCACGAGCAGTACTTC. Protein product: CASRTPGQGHEQYF.

The chain recombines TRBV6-5 with TRBJ1-3; 8 bases align to TRBD1. Germline assignment: CDR1 MNHEY and CDR2 SVGAGI. V lost 5 bases to trimming and J lost 0 bases; unmatched junction nucleotides: 3. The CDR3 loop spans 15 amino acids. The CDR3 region is CASSTDRGSGNTIYF. CDR3 coding DNA: TGTGCCAGCAGTACCGACAGGGGCTCTGGAAACACCATATATTTT.

This clone is classed as medium-sized. The chain recombines TRBV27 with TRBJ1-1; D is possibly TRBD1 (6 bases). Per germline, CDR1 MNHEY and CDR2 SMNVEV (reference sequence). The CDR3 has 14 residues. The ends were cut back, 0 bases at V and 4 bases at J, with 9 bases in the middle. The DNA of the CDR3 is TGTGCCAGCAGTTTATCGAAGGGGGGCACTGAAGCTTTCTTT. Its protein product is CASSLSKGGTEAFF.

Regarding this clone: Additional DNA sequences in this sample encode the identical CDR3. The V call is TRBV7-9, the J call TRBJ1-1; D ambiguous. V dropped 1 base and J dropped 10 bases, with 10 bases sitting between them. CDR1 and CDR2 (germline): SEHNR, FQNEAQ (reference sequence). The CDR3 is made up of 12 amino acids. The CDR3 nucleotides are TGTGCCAGCAGCTTAGGTCCCTCGGGAGCTTTCTTT. Its protein is CASSLGPSGAFF.